These 27 T cell receptor beta chains originate from one sample sequenced in a study of blood T cell repertoires in COVID-19. Only in-frame clones appear in the TCRdb table, and some are missing; sequencing was by immunoSEQ multiplex PCR. The table lists about 140,000 clones, under 85% of them singletons. Sequencing used PBMCs or T cells enriched from blood (not recorded which). Every receptor here comes from a woman aged 18-29 years who had been exposed to COVID-19.

V is TRBV18 and J is TRBJ2-5, with 9 bases fitting TRBD2. CDR3 length: 15 amino acids. V dropped 2 bases and J dropped 4; count of bases not matched to a gene: 5. Germline V gene data show CDR1 as KGHSH and CDR2 as LQKENI. CDR3 nucleotide sequence: TGTGCCAGCTCACCAACTAGCGGGCCAGCAGAGACCCAGTACTTC. Protein product: CASSPTSGPAETQYF.

The chain joins TRBV6-1 to TRBJ2-7; D not resolved. This CDR3 region has 16 residues. Per the germline V gene, CDR1 is MNHNS and CDR2 is SASEGT. Trimming left V 1 base short and J 1 base short, with 14 bases between. CDR3: CASSEEWKRRSYEQYF. The DNA of the CDR3 is TGTGCCAGCAGTGAAGAATGGAAACGGCGGTCCTACGAGCAGTACTTC.

This clone has only one observation. V usage is TRBV28 and J usage is TRBJ1-2; 8 nucleotides match TRBD1. The CDR3 runs to 13 residues. The V segment lost 2 bases and the J segment 8 bases; nucleotides outside the gene matches: 4. Germline CDR1 MDHEN, CDR2 SYDVKM. Here the CDR3 reads CASSLQGALGYTF. CDR3 DNA: TGTGCCAGCAGTTTACAGGGGGCGCTGGGCTACACCTTC.

To note about this clone: Germline and junction disagree at one end, which may indicate a read error. The rearrangement joins TRBV7-9 to TRBJ2-3, with 10 bases matching TRBD1. This CDR3 spans 16 amino acids. Germline assignment: CDR1 SEHNR and CDR2 FQNEAQ (reference sequence). This CDR3 is CASNLGTGARTDTQYF. Here the CDR3 DNA reads TGTGCCAGCAACTTAGGGACAGGGGCCCGCACAGATACGCAGTATTTT.

This chain connects TRBV4-2 to TRBJ2-1; D is unclear. The CDR3 is made up of 14 amino acids. Germline V CDR1 and CDR2: LGHNA, YNFKEQ. Trimming shortened V by 1 base and J by 5 bases, and 9 bases separated the two germline ends. The CDR3 loop reads CASSQGARNNEQFF. The CDR3 coding sequence is TGTGCCAGCAGCCAAGGGGCTCGTAACAATGAGCAGTTCTTC.

The chain joins TRBV13 to TRBJ1-1; 10 bases align to TRBD1. Germline V gives CDR1 PRHDT, CDR2 FYEKMQ (reference sequence). There are 15 residues in the CDR3. Trimming removed 5 bases from V and 4 bases from J; junction bases left unmatched: 7. The CDR3 DNA reads TGTGCCAGCAGCAACAGACAGGGGGCTGGCACTGAAGCTTTCTTT. Amino acids: CASSNRQGAGTEAFF.

There are many counts of this clone. This same CDR3 is encoded by further DNA sequences in the sample. This chain joins TRBV18 and TRBJ1-1; 8 bases align to TRBD1. The CDR3 is 13 amino acids. J gave up 3 bases and V 3 bases, and 0 bases lay outside the gene matches. Germline assignment: CDR1 KGHSH and CDR2 LQKENI. CDR3 residues: CASSPTGDTEAFF. The CDR3 region has the DNA TGTGCCAGCTCACCGACAGGGGACACTGAAGCTTTCTTT.

This clone was recorded many times. The rearrangement uses TRBV2 and TRBJ2-7; no definite D call. With 5 bases removed from V and 7 bases from J, the gap between germline ends came to 12 bases. CDR3 length: 12 amino acids. Germline CDR1 is SNHLY and CDR2 is FYNNEI. CDR3 DNA: TGTGCCAGCAGTCCCCTGGCTAGGGAGCAGTACTTC. It translates to CASSPLAREQYF.

The chain is built from TRBV5-1 and TRBJ2-1; D may be TRBD2 (6 bases). Germline V gene sequence: CDR1 SGHRS, CDR2 YFSETQ. Trimming pared 0 bases from V and 15 bases from J, leaving 19 bases between. This CDR3 comprises 14 residues. CDR3 loop: CASSLGRVSGVPFF. CDR3 DNA: TGCGCCAGCAGCTTGGGCCGGGTCTCGGGGGTGCCGTTCTTC.

This chain uses TRBV7-9 with TRBJ2-3; a possible D gene is TRBD2 (6 bases). Germline V lookup: CDR1 SEHNR, CDR2 FQNEAQ (reference sequence). This CDR3 has 14 residues. The germline V and J ends were trimmed by 7 bases and 0 bases, with 11 bases remaining between them. CDR3 bases: TGTGCCAGCATGGCTAGCGTTAGCACAGATACGCAGTATTTT. This translates into CASMASVSTDTQYF.

The chain couples TRBV27 to TRBJ1-6; D not certain. This CDR3 spans 13 amino acids. Trimming removed 0 bases at V and 9 bases at J, with 6 bases between. The germline CDR1 and CDR2 sequences are MNHEY and SMNVEV (reference sequence). Written as DNA, the CDR3 is TGTGCCAGCAGTTTATCGTCCTTTTCACCCCTCCACTTT. Residues: CASSLSSFSPLHF.

This chain connects TRBV19 to TRBJ1-1, with D possibly TRBD1 on 6 matching bases. The CDR3 spans 14 residues. Per the germline V gene, CDR1 is LNHDA and CDR2 is SQIVND (reference sequence). With 8 bases removed from V and 8 bases from J, the gap between germline ends came to 21 bases. The CDR3 is CASFSQGPATEAFF. The CDR3 DNA reads as TGTGCCAGTTTTTCACAGGGACCGGCAACCGAAGCTTTCTTT.

The chain couples TRBV29-1 to TRBJ2-2, with D hard to call. CDR3 length equals 13 residues. Trimming removed 2 bases from V and 3 bases from J, with 7 bases in between. Germline V gene sequence: CDR1 SQVTM, CDR2 ANQGSEA. CDR3 in DNA: TGCAGCGTTGAACTAGACTACACCGGGGAGCTGTTTTTT. The encoded protein is CSVELDYTGELFF.

V is TRBV10-3 and J is TRBJ2-5, with 12 bases lining up with TRBD1. Germline V gene data show CDR1 as ENHRY and CDR2 as SYGVKD. After removal of 5 bases from V and 4 bases from J, the junction contained 11 bases not matched to a gene. This CDR3 is 17 amino acids long. The chain's CDR3 is CAISFGEGTGGVETQYF. DNA for the CDR3: TGTGCCATCAGTTTCGGGGAGGGGACAGGGGGCGTAGAGACCCAGTACTTC.

The V and J genes are TRBV6-2 or TRBV6-3 and TRBJ2-7, with 7 bases fitting TRBD2. The ends lost 2 bases at V and 3 bases at J; junction bases unmatched: 13. The CDR3 consists of 17 residues. Germline V gives CDR1 MNHEY, CDR2 SVGEGT. The CDR3 protein is CASSYKAGLPNLYEQYF. The CDR3 coding sequence is TGTGCCAGCAGTTACAAAGCGGGACTCCCGAACCTCTACGAGCAGTACTTC.

The V gene is TRBV29-1, the J gene TRBJ1-5; TRBD1 agrees at 7 bases. Germline assignment: CDR1 SQVTM and CDR2 ANQGSEA. CDR3 size: 14 residues. Germline trimming cut 2 bases from V and 2 bases from J; bases unmatched to any gene: 3. The chain's CDR3 is CSVESGGGNQPQHF. DNA of the CDR3: TGCAGCGTTGAATCAGGGGGTGGCAATCAGCCCCAGCATTTT.

The chain carries TRBV12-5 and TRBJ2-7; maybe TRBD1 (5 bases). The germline CDR1 and CDR2 sequences are LGHNT and FRNRAP. V shed 5 bases and J shed 6 bases, with 8 bases lying between them. This CDR3 comprises 11 residues. DNA for the CDR3: TGTGCTAGTGGTACCAGGGTCGAGCAGTACTTC. This codes for CASGTRVEQYF.

The chain carries TRBV7-2 and TRBJ1-4; TRBD1 aligns across 9 bases. V shed 5 bases, J shed 2 bases, and the junction held 3 bases outside the gene matches. Germline loops: CDR1 SGHTA, CDR2 FQGNSA. This CDR3 is built from 15 residues. Written as DNA, the CDR3 is TGTGCCAGCAGCAAACAGGGGGCGACTAATGAAAAACTGTTTTTT. This codes for CASSKQGATNEKLFF.

The chain uses TRBV5-1 and TRBJ2-3; 8 positions match TRBD2. The trim removed 5 bases at V and 6 bases at J, leaving 11 bases unmatched. This CDR3 has 15 residues. Germline CDR1 and CDR2: SGHRS and YFSETQ. The CDR3 bases are TGCGCCAGCAGTAGCGCCGGGACTAGGGGCGATACGCAGTATTTT. This codes for CASSSAGTRGDTQYF.

V gene TRBV28 combines with J gene TRBJ1-1; TRBD1 matches at 7 bases. The CDR3 sequence is 17 residues long. Germline CDR1 reads MDHEN; CDR2 reads SYDVKM. The V and J ends lost 6 bases and 0 bases, in that order; junction bases with no gene match: 13. The CDR3, as DNA: TGTGCCAGCAGCCCCTGGGGCAGGGGGATTATGAACACTGAAGCTTTCTTT. It is translated as CASSPWGRGIMNTEAFF.

This chain connects TRBV27 to TRBJ1-1; D possibly corresponds to TRBD1 (6 bases). The CDR3 totals 15 residues. Germline CDR1 MNHEY, CDR2 SMNVEV (reference sequence). V was shortened by 3 bases and J by 1 base, with 12 bases between the two germline ends. CDR3 sequence: CASSFQQGPNTEAFF. The CDR3 nucleotides are TGTGCCAGCAGTTTCCAACAGGGCCCGAACACTGAAGCTTTCTTT.

This clone was recorded a few times. Germline and junction disagree at one end, which may indicate a read error. The chain joins TRBV29-1 to TRBJ2-7, with a tentative D call TRBD1 (6 bases). Germline CDR1 SQVTM, CDR2 ANQGSEA. This CDR3 comprises 13 residues. CDR3 sequence reads: CSVEDRNRGGRDF. The CDR3, as DNA: TGCAGCGTTGAAGATCGAAATCGAGGGGGTAGGGACTTC.

Here the CDR3 DNA reads TGTGCCAGCAGCTCCGGGACTGACAGTTTAACTGAAGCTTTCTTT. It translates to CASSSGTDSLTEAFF. The chain recombines TRBV7-3 with TRBJ1-1; possibly TRBD1 for D (5 bases). V shed 4 bases and J shed 5 bases, with 17 bases lying between them. The CDR3 consists of 15 residues. Germline CDR1 SGHTA, CDR2 FQGTGA.

The CDR3 is CASSLAGEISYNEQFF. The CDR3 DNA sequence: TGTGCCAGCAGCTTAGCGGGTGAAATATCCTACAATGAGCAGTTCTTC. The J gene is TRBJ2-1, the V gene TRBV11-3; the D is unclear. The V end was cut by 1 base, the J end by 1 base, with 11 bases between. The CDR3 extends over 16 amino acids. Germline loops: CDR1 SGHNT, CDR2 YENEEA.

This sequence joins TRBV30 and TRBJ2-1; D is ambiguous. Trimming pared 2 bases from V and 8 bases from J, leaving 7 bases between. This CDR3 has 11 amino acids. Germline loops: CDR1 GTSNPN, CDR2 SVGIG (reference sequence). Here the CDR3 DNA reads TGTGCCTGGAGTCCCCGGGATGAGCAGTTCTTC. The encoded protein is CAWSPRDEQFF.

The V call is TRBV28, the J call TRBJ1-2, with TRBD1 matching 7 bases. V gave up 4 bases and J gave up 3 bases; unmatched junction bases: 5. Germline values: CDR1 MDHEN, CDR2 SYDVKM. This CDR3 comprises 14 residues. The CDR3 DNA reads TGTGCCAGCAGTTCACCGACAGGGCACTATGGCTACACCTTC. Translation gives CASSSPTGHYGYTF.

The chain combines TRBV7-9 with TRBJ1-1; possibly TRBD1 for D (5 bases). The CDR3 loop spans 15 amino acids. CDR1 is SEHNR, CDR2 FQNEAQ, per germline (reference sequence). V was pared by 10 bases and J by 1 base, with 19 bases between. The CDR3 here is CATLILGRANTEAFF. The CDR3, as DNA: TGTGCCACCCTCATTTTGGGCAGGGCGAACACTGAAGCTTTCTTT.